This T cell receptor (beta chain) was profiled in a study of neoadjuvant anti-PD-1 for oral cavity cancer. Assay: immunoSEQ multiplex PCR; the TCRdb copy retains only in-frame clones and omits some. The sample consists of 33,000 or so clones, more than 65% of them appearing once. As for time point: after neoadjuvant nivolumab, at surgical resection. The ends were cut back, 4 bases at V and 6 bases at J, with 10 bases in the middle. CDR1 and CDR2 (germline): MNHNS, SASEGT. The CDR3 has 12 amino acids. The sequence derives from a person between 40 and 85 years old with oral cavity squamous cell carcinoma. The material sequenced was PBMCs, taken after nivolumab (anti-PD-1) treatment. The rearrangement uses TRBV6-1 and TRBJ2-7, with TRBD2 as a possible D gene (6 bases). This CDR3 is CASSVRGGEQYF. In DNA, the CDR3 is TGTGCCAGCAGTGTGAGGGGAGGCGAGCAGTACTTC.